A single sample is the source of the 23 T cell receptor beta chains below, sequenced in a study of blood T cell repertoires in COVID-19. Sequencing used immunoSEQ multiplex PCR; TCRdb keeps in-frame clones, though not all of them. The table records about 340,000 clones, 75% to 90% of them present only once. The sequencing input was peripheral blood. These receptors all come from a woman aged 55-69 years with COVID-19, enrolled during active disease.

The CDR3 sequence: CSVGAGDAYEQYF. CDR3 in DNA: TGCAGCGTTGGAGCAGGGGATGCCTACGAGCAGTACTTC. V is TRBV29-1 and J is TRBJ2-7; tentative D call: TRBD1 (6 bases). Germline CDR1 is SQVTM and CDR2 is ANQGSEA. V dropped 4 bases and J dropped 2 bases, with 12 bases sitting between them. The CDR3 loop spans 13 amino acids.

This rearrangement joins TRBV7-2 to TRBJ1-3; D is unclear. Germline loops: CDR1 SGHTA, CDR2 FQGNSA. The CDR3 runs 15 residues. Trimming shortened V by 1 base and J by 2 bases, and 9 bases separated the two germline ends. The CDR3 DNA reads TGTGCCAGCAGCTTAGTCTTGGCGGCTGGAAACACCATATATTTT. Encoded protein: CASSLVLAAGNTIYF.

The chain employs TRBV25-1 and TRBJ2-3, with D possibly matching TRBD2 (6 bases). Trimming shortened V by 3 bases and J by 6 bases, and 19 bases separated the two germline ends. The germline V gene encodes CDR1 MGHDK and CDR2 SYGVNS. CDR3 length: 16 amino acids. CDR3 in DNA: TGTGCCAGCAGTGACCGCGGGTATCGAGGAGGGGATACGCAGTATTTT. Translating it yields CASSDRGYRGGDTQYF.

The chain is built from TRBV10-3 and TRBJ1-3; TRBD1 is a possible D gene (5 bases). CDR1 is ENHRY, CDR2 SYGVKD, per germline. V lost 10 bases and J lost 0, with 13 bases in between. This CDR3 has 14 residues. The CDR3 sequence is CATLPDSSGNTIYF. The CDR3 region has the DNA TGTGCCACCCTACCCGACAGCTCTGGAAACACCATATATTTT.

V is TRBV10-3 and J is TRBJ1-6, with 8 bases lining up with TRBD1. Germline CDR1 ENHRY, CDR2 SYGVKD. The CDR3 has 15 amino acids. Trimming cost V 4 bases and J 10 bases; bases outside gene matches: 9. The CDR3 loop is CAISVAGGAGSPLHF. The CDR3 region has the DNA TGTGCCATCAGTGTAGCAGGGGGCGCCGGATCACCCCTCCACTTT.

The chain couples TRBV6-2 or TRBV6-3 to TRBJ1-2; D call uncertain. Germline V gene lookup returns CDR1 MNHEY and CDR2 SVGEGT. CDR3 length equals 13 residues. V shed 6 bases and J shed 0 bases, with 8 bases lying between them. The CDR3 loop is CASSPIANYGYTF. CDR3 coding DNA: TGTGCCAGCAGCCCAATAGCTAACTATGGCTACACCTTC.

In this sample, this clone turned up once. The chain recombines TRBV19 with TRBJ1-5, with TRBD1 as a possible D gene (6 bases). In germline, CDR1 is LNHDA, CDR2 SQIVND (reference sequence). The ends were cut back, 6 bases at V and 0 bases at J, with 18 bases in the middle. The length of the CDR3 is 17 residues. The CDR3 DNA follows: TGTGCCAGTAGCCACCCAAATTCAGGGGATAGCAATCAGCCCCAGCATTTT. Its translation: CASSHPNSGDSNQPQHF.

This clone was recorded only once. The rearrangement links TRBV4-2 to TRBJ2-5, with 8 bases lining up with TRBD1. CDR1 and CDR2 from the germline V gene are LGHNA and YNFKEQ. The CDR3 extends over 16 amino acids. The V segment lost 1 base and the J segment 5 bases; nucleotides outside the gene matches: 9. The CDR3 nucleotides read TGTGCCAGCAGCCAAGTTGCGGTTACAGGGGGTGAGACCCAGTACTTC. This translates into CASSQVAVTGGETQYF.

The rearrangement links TRBV11-2 to TRBJ2-7; 7 bases agree with TRBD2. Trimming cost V 5 bases and J 5 bases; bases outside gene matches: 9. The CDR3 covers 14 residues. Germline values: CDR1 SGHAT, CDR2 FQNNGV. CDR3 sequence reads: CASSLLSGGHEQYF. CDR3 DNA: TGTGCCAGCAGCCTACTATCGGGGGGTCACGAGCAGTACTTC.

V usage is TRBV5-1 and J usage is TRBJ2-7, with 8 bases fitting TRBD1. The CDR3 is made up of 17 amino acids. J was trimmed by 5 bases and V by 3 bases; bases with no gene match: 16. Germline V gives CDR1 SGHRS, CDR2 YFSETQ. The CDR3 sequence is CASSSTPLGQGTDEQYF. CDR3 bases: TGCGCCAGCAGCTCCACCCCCCTCGGACAGGGAACCGACGAGCAGTACTTC.

The rearrangement uses TRBV30 and TRBJ1-2; D possibly corresponds to TRBD1 (6 bases). There are 14 residues in the CDR3. Germline CDR1 reads GTSNPN; CDR2 reads SVGIG (reference sequence). V shed 3 bases and J shed 6 bases, with 17 bases lying between them. The CDR3 sequence is CAWSPTAGTNGYTF. The CDR3 DNA follows: TGTGCCTGGAGCCCCACGGCCGGGACAAATGGCTACACCTTC.

The chain combines TRBV7-8 with TRBJ2-2; 8 bases are shared with TRBD2. Unmatched junction bases numbered 10, after V lost 5 bases and J lost 2 bases. Germline CDR1 and CDR2: SGHVS and FQNEAQ. This CDR3 region has 17 residues. CDR3 bases: TGTGCCAGCAGCGTGAGGCCCGCGGGGGGCAACACCGGGGAGCTGTTTTTT. Its translation is CASSVRPAGGNTGELFF.

J is TRBJ1-4 and V is TRBV30; 7 bases are shared with TRBD1. Germline CDR1 reads GTSNPN; CDR2 reads SVGIG (reference sequence). V trimming: 3 bases; J trimming: 4 bases; junction bases outside the gene matches: 5. The CDR3 is 14 amino acids. The CDR3 DNA reads TGTGCCTGGAGATGGACAGGTGTTAATGAAAAACTGTTTTTT. Amino acid sequence: CAWRWTGVNEKLFF.

The V and J genes are TRBV6-6 and TRBJ2-1; 10 nucleotides align to TRBD1. The CDR3 runs 15 residues. V lost 4 bases, J lost 6 bases, and 6 bases stayed unmatched. CDR1 and CDR2 from the germline V gene are MNHNY and SVGAGI (reference sequence). CDR3 protein: CASSFGQGVGNEQFF. The CDR3 DNA sequence: TGTGCCAGCAGTTTCGGACAGGGGGTTGGCAATGAGCAGTTCTTC.

J is TRBJ2-1 and V is TRBV5-4, with TRBD2 matching over 8 bases. The CDR3 contains 16 residues. The germline V gene has CDR1 SGHNT and CDR2 YYREEE (reference sequence). V shed 0 bases and J 3 bases; nucleotides not matched to a gene: 5. CDR3 sequence reads: CASSLVPAGDYNEQFF. The CDR3, as DNA: TGTGCCAGCAGCTTGGTTCCAGCGGGGGACTACAATGAGCAGTTCTTC. Variable domain in full (rest from reference TRBV5-4 and TRBJ2-1): ETGVTQSPTHLIKTRGQQVTLRCSSQSGHNTVSWYQQALGQGPQFIFQYYREEENGRGNFPPRFSGLQFPNYSSELNVNALELDDSALYLCASSLVPAGDYNEQFFGPGTRLTVL.

This clone came up once. In DNA form, the CDR3 reads TGTGCCAGCAGCTTAGGGTTGCGGGGGGGCCGCCGCTCCTACAATGAGCAGTTCTTC. This gives the protein CASSLGLRGGRRSYNEQFF. The genes are TRBV11-2 and TRBJ2-1; 9 nucleotides match TRBD2. V was clipped by 1 base and J by 0 bases; unmatched bases: 10. Germline CDR1 and CDR2: SGHAT and FQNNGV. The CDR3 has 19 amino acids.

The genes are TRBV11-3 and TRBJ2-4; a weak D match, TRBD1 (6 bases). Germline V gene lookup returns CDR1 SGHNT and CDR2 YENEEA. The CDR3 is made up of 14 amino acids. Trimming left V 1 base short and J 9 bases short, with 13 bases between. The CDR3 DNA is TGTGCCAGCAGCTTAGGGGCAGGGGATGGCATTCAGTACTTC. It encodes CASSLGAGDGIQYF.

The chain joins TRBV4-2 to TRBJ2-1, with 9 bases that match TRBD2. The CDR3 is 16 residues long. Unmatched junction bases numbered 12, after V lost 3 bases and J lost 9 bases. The germline V gene encodes CDR1 LGHNA and CDR2 YNFKEQ. The CDR3 coding sequence is TGTGCCAGCAGCCAGGGCCACGGCGGGGGGGCAGGTGAGCAGTTCTTC. It codes for CASSQGHGGGAGEQFF.

The CDR3 DNA reads as TGTGCCAGCAGCGACGGCGGCGCTAGCGGCAATGAGCAGTTCTTC. Translation: CASSDGGASGNEQFF. The V gene is TRBV3-1 (or the pseudogene TRBV3-2), the J gene TRBJ2-1, with 7 bases lining up with TRBD2. V was pared by 5 bases and J by 6 bases, with 10 bases of the junction left unmatched. There are 15 residues in the CDR3. In germline, CDR1 is LGHDT, CDR2 YNNKEL (reference sequence).

The CDR3 coding sequence is TGCGCCAGCAGCCAACTAAGGGGGAGCTCCTACAATGAGCAGTTCTTC. It translates to CASSQLRGSSYNEQFF. The chain links TRBV4-3 to TRBJ2-1; D may be TRBD1 (6 bases). Per germline, CDR1 LGHNA and CDR2 YSLEER. V lost 2 bases and J lost 0, with 11 bases in between. The CDR3 is 16 residues long.

Comments on this clone: Other DNA sequences from this sample encode an identical CDR3 as well. The chain uses TRBV5-6 and TRBJ1-1; D uncertain. Between the trimmed V and J ends, which lost 3 bases and 3 bases, there was a span of 3 bases. Germline V CDR1 and CDR2: SGHDT, YYEEEE. The CDR3 has 11 residues. The CDR3 region is CASSSYTEAFF. The DNA of the CDR3 is TGTGCCAGCAGCTCATACACTGAAGCTTTCTTT.

This chain joins TRBV27 and TRBJ2-1; 7 bases match TRBD1. Per the germline V gene, CDR1 is MNHEY and CDR2 is SMNVEV (reference sequence). There are 16 residues in the CDR3. V trimming: 6 bases; J trimming: 0 bases; junction bases outside the gene matches: 8. CDR3 nucleotides: TGTGCCAGCAGAAGCGGACAGGCGAGCTCCTACAATGAGCAGTTCTTC. Protein: CASRSGQASSYNEQFF.

V is TRBV5-4 and J is TRBJ1-1, with D unresolved. Trimming shortened V by 0 bases and J by 0 bases, and 12 bases separated the two germline ends. CDR1 SGHNT and CDR2 YYREEE come from the germline V gene (reference sequence). The CDR3 covers 16 residues. The CDR3 here is CASSLGAGKMNTEAFF. In DNA, the CDR3 is TGTGCCAGCAGCTTGGGGGCAGGTAAGATGAACACTGAAGCTTTCTTT.